This TCR beta chain was recovered during a study of cytomegalovirus exposure and HLA in healthy donors. Study-wide background: Around 78 million unique TCRs, all from HLA-typed donors, were included in an early release of the data. Of all 400 or so donors who were genotyped, about 80% belonged to the Caucasian-associated ancestry cluster.

Regarding this clone: This sample also contains other DNA sequences that code for the same CDR3.

The CDR3 runs to 15 residues. The germline V and J ends were trimmed by 3 bases and 2 bases, with 11 bases remaining between them. The V gene's germline CDR1 is LGHNA and CDR2 YSLEER. In the PCR, 60 Vbeta and 13 Jbeta primers were used. Assay used: immunoSEQ multiplex PCR; TCRdb lists only in-frame clones, some missing. The profile shows about 170,000 clones, about four fifths of them singletons. The V and J genes are TRBV4-3 and TRBJ2-1, with D uncertain. The TCR comes from a woman aged 18-30 years in good health and CMV-seronegative. The specimen was PBMCs. The CDR3 DNA reads TGCGCCAGCAGCCAGTCAGGTCTGGCCTACAATGAGCAGTTCTTC. This sequence encodes CASSQSGLAYNEQFF.